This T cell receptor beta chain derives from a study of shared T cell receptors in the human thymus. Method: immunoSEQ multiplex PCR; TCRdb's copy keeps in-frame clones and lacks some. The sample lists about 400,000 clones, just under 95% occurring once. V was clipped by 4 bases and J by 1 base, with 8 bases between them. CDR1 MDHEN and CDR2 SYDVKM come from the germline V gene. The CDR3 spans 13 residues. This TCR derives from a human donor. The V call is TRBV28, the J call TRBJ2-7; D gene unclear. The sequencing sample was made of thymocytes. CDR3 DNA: TGTGCCAGCAGTTCATGGGATTCCTACGAGCAGTACTTC. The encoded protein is CASSSWDSYEQYF.